The T cell receptor (beta chain) described here comes from a study of preoperative IRX-2 immunotherapy in early breast cancer. Sequencing used immunoSEQ multiplex PCR; TCRdb keeps in-frame clones, though not all of them. The table records fewer than 9,500 clones, around 82% of them present only once. The treatment was: preoperative locoregional IRX-2 cytokine immunotherapy. Preoperative locoregional IRX-2 cytokine immunotherapy was tested in the phase Ib source study. CDR3 length equals 16 residues. V shed 4 bases and J 4 bases; nucleotides not matched to a gene: 10. CDR1 and CDR2 (germline): MRHNA, SNTAGT.

The sequence came from a human donor with breast cancer. This chain links TRBV6-4 with TRBJ2-1; 7 nucleotides align to TRBD1. Material: tumor tissue, obtained after IRX-2 immunotherapy. The CDR3 DNA reads as TGTGCCAGCAGTGCACCTCAGGGGGTTAGATACAATGAGCAGTTCTTC. It encodes CASSAPQGVRYNEQFF.